A selection of T cell receptor beta chains follows, all from one sample in a study of cytomegalovirus exposure and HLA in healthy donors. Method: immunoSEQ multiplex PCR; TCRdb's copy keeps in-frame clones and lacks some. The data show roughly 62,000 clones, and the top ten clones hold around 4%. Sequencing was performed on PBMCs. Every receptor here comes from a male donor in good health and CMV-seronegative. CDR3s leave out the opening cysteine and the closing phenylalanine or tryptophan. Each record gives: D gene, J gene, V gene, CDR3 protein. D genes are given only for firm matches.

D gene: NA; J gene: TRBJ2-3; V gene: TRBV29-1; CDR3 protein: SVPGWGHGTDTQY
D gene: TRBD1; J gene: TRBJ2-1; V gene: TRBV27; CDR3 protein: ASSLSGITYRGHEQF
D gene: NA; J gene: TRBJ1-2; V gene: TRBV27; CDR3 protein: ASSLVGQGGYT
D gene: TRBD1; J gene: TRBJ2-7; V gene: TRBV11-2; CDR3 protein: ASSLEGQGNYEQY
D gene: NA; J gene: TRBJ1-1; V gene: TRBV18; CDR3 protein: ASSQSAPRGGTEAF
D gene: NA; J gene: TRBJ2-3; V gene: TRBV9; CDR3 protein: ASSVGQLDTQY
D gene: TRBD2; J gene: TRBJ2-1; V gene: TRBV5-1; CDR3 protein: ASSISGTTHNEQF
D gene: TRBD2; J gene: TRBJ2-3; V gene: TRBV23-1; CDR3 protein: ALRGGSTDTQY
D gene: NA; J gene: NA; V gene: TRBV20-1; CDR3 protein: SASGGYEQY
D gene: NA; J gene: TRBJ1-1; V gene: TRBV9; CDR3 protein: ASSVNPDTEAF
D gene: NA; J gene: TRBJ2-1; V gene: TRBV11-2; CDR3 protein: ASSLQGEAREQF
D gene: NA; J gene: TRBJ2-7; V gene: TRBV7-2; CDR3 protein: ASSLGLQATLPYEQY
D gene: NA; J gene: TRBJ1-1; V gene: TRBV4-2; CDR3 protein: ASSSRESRGNTEAF
D gene: TRBD1; J gene: TRBJ1-5; V gene: TRBV27; CDR3 protein: ASSKGGDTFNQPQH
D gene: TRBD1; J gene: TRBJ1-2; V gene: TRBV18; CDR3 protein: ASSPPRDSYGYT
D gene: TRBD2; J gene: TRBJ2-1; V gene: TRBV28; CDR3 protein: ASSRGVPDNEQF
D gene: NA; J gene: TRBJ2-1; V gene: TRBV7-3; CDR3 protein: ASSFLSLSSYNEQF
D gene: NA; J gene: TRBJ1-3; V gene: TRBV6-1; CDR3 protein: ASRRGGNGNTIY
D gene: NA; J gene: TRBJ1-4; V gene: TRBV19; CDR3 protein: ASSREGVREKLF
D gene: NA; J gene: TRBJ2-7; V gene: TRBV9; CDR3 protein: ASSLVVGGEQY
D gene: TRBD1; J gene: TRBJ2-2; V gene: TRBV29-1; CDR3 protein: SVGPGTANTGELF